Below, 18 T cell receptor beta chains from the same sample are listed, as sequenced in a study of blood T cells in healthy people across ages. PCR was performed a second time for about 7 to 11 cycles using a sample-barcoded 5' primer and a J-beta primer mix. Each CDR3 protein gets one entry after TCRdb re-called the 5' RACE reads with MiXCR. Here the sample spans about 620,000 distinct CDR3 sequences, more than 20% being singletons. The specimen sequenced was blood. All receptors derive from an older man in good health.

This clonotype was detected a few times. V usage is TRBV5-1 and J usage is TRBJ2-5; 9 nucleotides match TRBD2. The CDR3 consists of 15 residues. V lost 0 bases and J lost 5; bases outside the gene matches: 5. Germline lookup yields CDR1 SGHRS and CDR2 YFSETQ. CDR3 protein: CASSLDGTSSETQYF. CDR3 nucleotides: TGCGCCAGCAGCTTGGACGGGACTAGCAGCGAGACCCAGTACTTC.

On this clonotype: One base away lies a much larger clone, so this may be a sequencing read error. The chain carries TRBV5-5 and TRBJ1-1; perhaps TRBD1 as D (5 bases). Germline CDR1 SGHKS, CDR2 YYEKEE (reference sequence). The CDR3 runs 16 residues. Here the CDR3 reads CASGLYSGTENTEAFF. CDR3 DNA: TGTGCCAGCGGCTTATATTCCGGGACCGAGAACACTGAAGCTTTCTTT.

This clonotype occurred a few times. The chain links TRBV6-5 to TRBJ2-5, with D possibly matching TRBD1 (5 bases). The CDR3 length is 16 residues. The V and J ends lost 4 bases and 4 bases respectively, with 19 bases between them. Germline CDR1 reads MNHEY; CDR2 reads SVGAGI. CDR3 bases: TGTGCCAGCAGTTGCTCGAACCCAGGACAAACAGAGACCCAGTACTTC. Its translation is CASSCSNPGQTETQYF.

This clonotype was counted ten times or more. For the CDR3, the DNA is TGTGCCAGCTCACCCGGGACAGGGTGGGAGCAGTACTTC. Its protein is CASSPGTGWEQYF. The rearrangement uses TRBV18 and TRBJ2-5; the match to TRBD1 covers 9 bases. Germline CDR1 and CDR2: KGHSH and LQKENI. The CDR3 has 13 residues. The J segment lost 11 bases and the V segment lost 3 bases, leaving 7 bases of the junction unmatched.

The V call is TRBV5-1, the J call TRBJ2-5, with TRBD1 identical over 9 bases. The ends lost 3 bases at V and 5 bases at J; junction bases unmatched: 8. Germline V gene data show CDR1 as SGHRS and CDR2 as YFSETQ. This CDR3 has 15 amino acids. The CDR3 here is CASSSAGTGFETQYF. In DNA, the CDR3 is TGCGCCAGCAGCTCGGCCGGGACAGGGTTTGAGACCCAGTACTTC.

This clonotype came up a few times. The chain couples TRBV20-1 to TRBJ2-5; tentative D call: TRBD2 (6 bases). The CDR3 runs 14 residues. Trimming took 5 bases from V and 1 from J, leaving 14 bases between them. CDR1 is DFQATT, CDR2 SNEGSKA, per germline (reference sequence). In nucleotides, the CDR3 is TGCAGTGCTCCCAGGGCGGGACTCCAAGAGACCCAGTACTTC. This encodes CSAPRAGLQETQYF.

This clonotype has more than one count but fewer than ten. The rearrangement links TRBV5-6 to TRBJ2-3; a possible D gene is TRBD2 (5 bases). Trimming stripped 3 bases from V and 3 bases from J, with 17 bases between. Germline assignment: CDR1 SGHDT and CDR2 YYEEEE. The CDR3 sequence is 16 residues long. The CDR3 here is CASSWLRTGGTDTQYF. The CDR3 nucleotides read TGTGCCAGCAGCTGGCTTCGGACCGGAGGTACAGATACGCAGTATTTT.

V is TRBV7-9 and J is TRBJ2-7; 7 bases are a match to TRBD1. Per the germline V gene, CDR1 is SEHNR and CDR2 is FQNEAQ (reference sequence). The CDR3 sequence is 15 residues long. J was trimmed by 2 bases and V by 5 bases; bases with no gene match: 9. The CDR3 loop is CASSPRQGLTYEQYF. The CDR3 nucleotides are TGTGCCAGCAGCCCTAGACAGGGCCTTACCTACGAGCAGTACTTC.

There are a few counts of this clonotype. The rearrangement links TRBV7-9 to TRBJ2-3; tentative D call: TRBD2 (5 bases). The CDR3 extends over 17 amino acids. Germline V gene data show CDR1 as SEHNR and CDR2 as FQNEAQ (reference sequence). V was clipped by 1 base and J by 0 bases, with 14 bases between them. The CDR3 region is CASSLEGAVISTDTQYF. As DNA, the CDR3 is TGTGCCAGCAGCTTAGAAGGAGCGGTAATTAGCACAGATACGCAGTATTTT.

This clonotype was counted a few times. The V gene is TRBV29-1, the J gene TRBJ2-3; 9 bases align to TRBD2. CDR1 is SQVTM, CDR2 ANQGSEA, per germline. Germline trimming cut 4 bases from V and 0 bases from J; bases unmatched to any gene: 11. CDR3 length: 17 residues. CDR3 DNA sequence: TGCAGCGTTGGGACTAGCGTCCACTTTCTAAGCACAGATACGCAGTATTTT. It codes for CSVGTSVHFLSTDTQYF.

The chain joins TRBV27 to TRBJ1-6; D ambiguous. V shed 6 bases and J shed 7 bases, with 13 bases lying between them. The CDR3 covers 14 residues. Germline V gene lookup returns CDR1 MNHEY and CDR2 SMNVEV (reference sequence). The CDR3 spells CASRGFTPNSPLHF. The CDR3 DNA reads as TGTGCCAGCAGGGGCTTTACGCCGAATTCACCCCTCCACTTT.

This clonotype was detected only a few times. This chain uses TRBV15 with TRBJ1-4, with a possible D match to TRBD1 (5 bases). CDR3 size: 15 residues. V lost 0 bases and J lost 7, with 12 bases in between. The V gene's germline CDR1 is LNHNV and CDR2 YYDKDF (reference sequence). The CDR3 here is CATSRESPGIEKLFF. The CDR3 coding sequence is TGTGCCACCAGCAGAGAGTCGCCAGGGATTGAAAAACTGTTTTTT.

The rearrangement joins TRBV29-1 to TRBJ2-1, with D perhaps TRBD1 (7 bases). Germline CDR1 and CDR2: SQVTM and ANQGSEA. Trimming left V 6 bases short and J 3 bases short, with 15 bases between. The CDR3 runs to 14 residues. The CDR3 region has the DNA TGCAGCGTCCGAGACAGGGAGGACTACAATGAGCAGTTCTTC. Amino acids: CSVRDREDYNEQFF.

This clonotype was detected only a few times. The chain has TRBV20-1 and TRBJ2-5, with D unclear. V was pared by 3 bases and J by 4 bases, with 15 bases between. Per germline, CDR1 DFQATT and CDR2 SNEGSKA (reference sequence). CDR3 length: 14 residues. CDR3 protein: CSARPSGLGETQYF. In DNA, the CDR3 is TGCAGTGCTAGGCCCTCGGGCCTCGGAGAGACCCAGTACTTC.

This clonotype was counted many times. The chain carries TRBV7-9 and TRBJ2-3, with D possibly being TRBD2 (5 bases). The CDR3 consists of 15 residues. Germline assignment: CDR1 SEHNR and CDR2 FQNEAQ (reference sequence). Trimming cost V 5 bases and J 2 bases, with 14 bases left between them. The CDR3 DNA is TGTGCCAGCAGCCTAAGCGGTTTCTCCACAGATACGCAGTATTTT. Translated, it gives CASSLSGFSTDTQYF.

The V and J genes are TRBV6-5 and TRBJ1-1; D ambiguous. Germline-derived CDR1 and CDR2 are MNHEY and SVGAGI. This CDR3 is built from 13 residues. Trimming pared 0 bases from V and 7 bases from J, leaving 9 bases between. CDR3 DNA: TGTGCCAGCAGTTACTCAGCGCGATTTGAAGCTTTCTTT. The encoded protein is CASSYSARFEAFF.

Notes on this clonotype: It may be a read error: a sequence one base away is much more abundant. The CDR3 protein is CAGSYAAGQYF. Written as DNA, the CDR3 is TGTGCCGGCAGCTACGCCGCCGGGCAGTACTTC. The chain has TRBV28 and TRBJ2-7; no clear D. Germline CDR1 MDHEN, CDR2 SYDVKM. The CDR3 loop spans 11 amino acids. Filled out from reference TRBV28 and TRBJ2-7, the complete variable domain reads DVKVTQSSRYLVKRTGEKVFLECVQDMDHENMFWYRQDPGLGLRLIYFSYDVKMKEKGDIPEGYSVSREKKERFSLILESASTNQTSMYLCAGSYAAGQYFGPGTRLTVT.

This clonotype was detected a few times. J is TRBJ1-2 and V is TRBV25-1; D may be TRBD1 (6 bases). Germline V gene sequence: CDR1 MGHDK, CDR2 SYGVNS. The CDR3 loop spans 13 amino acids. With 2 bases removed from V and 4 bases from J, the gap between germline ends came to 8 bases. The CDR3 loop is CASSEGGAYGYTF. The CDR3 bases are TGTGCCAGCAGTGAAGGGGGGGCCTATGGCTACACCTTC.